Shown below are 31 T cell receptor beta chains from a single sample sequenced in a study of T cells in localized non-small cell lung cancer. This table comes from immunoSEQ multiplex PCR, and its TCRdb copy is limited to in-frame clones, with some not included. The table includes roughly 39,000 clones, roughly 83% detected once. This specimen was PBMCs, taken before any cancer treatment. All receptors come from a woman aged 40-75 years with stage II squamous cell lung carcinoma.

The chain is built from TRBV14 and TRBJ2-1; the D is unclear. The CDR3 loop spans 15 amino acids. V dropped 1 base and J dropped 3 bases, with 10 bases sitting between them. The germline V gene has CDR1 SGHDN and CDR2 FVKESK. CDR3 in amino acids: CASSQVRTVYNEQFF. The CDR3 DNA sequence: TGTGCCAGCAGCCAAGTGAGAACAGTCTACAATGAGCAGTTCTTC.

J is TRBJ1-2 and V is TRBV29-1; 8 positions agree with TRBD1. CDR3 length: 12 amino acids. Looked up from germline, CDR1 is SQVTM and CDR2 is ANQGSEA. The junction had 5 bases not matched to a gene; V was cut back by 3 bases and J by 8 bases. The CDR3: CSVEAGGVGYTF. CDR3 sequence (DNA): TGCAGCGTTGAGGCAGGGGGCGTCGGCTACACCTTC.

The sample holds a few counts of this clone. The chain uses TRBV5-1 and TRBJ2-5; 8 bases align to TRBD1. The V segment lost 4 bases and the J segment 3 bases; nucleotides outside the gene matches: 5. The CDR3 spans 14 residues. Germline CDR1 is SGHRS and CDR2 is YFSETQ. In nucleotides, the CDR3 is TGCGCCAGCAGCCTTGGACAGGGAAAAGAGACCCAGTACTTC. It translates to CASSLGQGKETQYF.

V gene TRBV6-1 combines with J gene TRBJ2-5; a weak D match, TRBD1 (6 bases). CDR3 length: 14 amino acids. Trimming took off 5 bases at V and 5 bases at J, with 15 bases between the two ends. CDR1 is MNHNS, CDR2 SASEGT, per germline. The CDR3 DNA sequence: TGTGCCAGCAGTTTTTACAGGGATGGGGAGACCCAGTACTTC. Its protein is CASSFYRDGETQYF.

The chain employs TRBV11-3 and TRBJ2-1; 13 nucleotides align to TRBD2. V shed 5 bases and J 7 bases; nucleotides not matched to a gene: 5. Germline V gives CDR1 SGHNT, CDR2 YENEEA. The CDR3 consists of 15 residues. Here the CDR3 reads CASSRTSGSWNEQFF. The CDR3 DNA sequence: TGTGCCAGCAGCCGGACTAGCGGGAGCTGGAATGAGCAGTTCTTC.

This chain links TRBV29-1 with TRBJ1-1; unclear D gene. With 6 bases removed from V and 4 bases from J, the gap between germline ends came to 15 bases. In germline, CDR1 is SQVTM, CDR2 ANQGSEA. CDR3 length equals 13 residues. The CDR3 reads CSVSVGSGTEAFF. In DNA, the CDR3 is TGCAGCGTGAGCGTCGGGTCGGGCACTGAAGCTTTCTTT.

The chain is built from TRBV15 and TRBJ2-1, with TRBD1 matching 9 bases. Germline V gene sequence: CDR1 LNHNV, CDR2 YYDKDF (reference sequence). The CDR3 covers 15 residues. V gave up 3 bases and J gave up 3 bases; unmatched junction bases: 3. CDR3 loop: CATSRAGQGYNEQFF. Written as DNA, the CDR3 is TGTGCCACCAGCAGGGCGGGACAGGGCTACAATGAGCAGTTCTTC.

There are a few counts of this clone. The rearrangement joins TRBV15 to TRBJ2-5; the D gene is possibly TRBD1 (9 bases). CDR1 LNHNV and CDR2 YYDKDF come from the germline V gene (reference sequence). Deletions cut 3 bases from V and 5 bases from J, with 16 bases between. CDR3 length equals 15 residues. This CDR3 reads CATSSDSGTGETQYF. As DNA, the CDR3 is TGTGCCACCAGCAGTGATAGCGGGACAGGGGAGACCCAGTACTTC.

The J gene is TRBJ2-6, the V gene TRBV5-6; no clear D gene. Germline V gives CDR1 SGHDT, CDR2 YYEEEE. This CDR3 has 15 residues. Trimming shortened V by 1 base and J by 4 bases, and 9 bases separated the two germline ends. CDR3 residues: CASSLSVRGANVLTF. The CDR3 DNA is TGTGCCAGCAGCTTGTCGGTGCGGGGGGCCAACGTCCTGACTTTC.

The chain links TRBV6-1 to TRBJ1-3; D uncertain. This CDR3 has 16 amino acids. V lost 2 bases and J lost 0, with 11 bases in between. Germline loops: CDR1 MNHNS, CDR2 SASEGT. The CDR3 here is CASSELGKSSGNTIYF. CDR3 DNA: TGTGCCAGCAGTGAATTGGGCAAATCCTCTGGAAACACCATATATTTT.

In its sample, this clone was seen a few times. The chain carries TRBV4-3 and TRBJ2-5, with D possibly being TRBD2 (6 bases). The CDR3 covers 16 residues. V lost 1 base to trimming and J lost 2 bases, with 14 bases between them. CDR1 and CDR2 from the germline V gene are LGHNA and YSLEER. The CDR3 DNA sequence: TGCGCCAGCAGCCAAGCCCGGGGGACGGGGCAAGAGACCCAGTACTTC. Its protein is CASSQARGTGQETQYF.

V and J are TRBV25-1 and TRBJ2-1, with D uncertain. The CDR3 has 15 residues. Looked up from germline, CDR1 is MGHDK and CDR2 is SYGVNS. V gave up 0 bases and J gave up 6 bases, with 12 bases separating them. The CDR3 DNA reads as TGTGCCAGCAGTGAATATATTTCGAGAGCCAATGAGCAGTTCTTC. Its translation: CASSEYISRANEQFF.

The CDR3 DNA follows: TGTGCCAGCAGGTTGCCTAGCGGGAGGGCCCTCTACAATGAGCAGTTCTTC. This codes for CASRLPSGRALYNEQFF. The chain is built from TRBV28 and TRBJ2-1, with 12 bases fitting TRBD2. The CDR3 loop spans 17 amino acids. Germline-derived CDR1 and CDR2 are MDHEN and SYDVKM. With 6 bases clipped from V and 3 bases from J, the junction kept 9 bases outside the gene matches.

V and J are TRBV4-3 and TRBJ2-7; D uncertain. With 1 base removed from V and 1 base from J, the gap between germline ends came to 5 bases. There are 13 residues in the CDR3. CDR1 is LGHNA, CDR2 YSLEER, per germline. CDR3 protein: CASSQVQSYEQYF. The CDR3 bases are TGCGCCAGCAGCCAAGTACAGTCCTACGAGCAGTACTTC.

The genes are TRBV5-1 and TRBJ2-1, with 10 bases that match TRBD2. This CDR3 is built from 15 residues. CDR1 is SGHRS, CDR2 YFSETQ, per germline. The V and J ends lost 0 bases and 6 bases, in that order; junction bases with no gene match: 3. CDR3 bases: TGCGCCAGCAGCTTGGAGGGACTAGCGCTCAATGAGCAGTTCTTC. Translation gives CASSLEGLALNEQFF. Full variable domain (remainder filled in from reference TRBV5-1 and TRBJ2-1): KAGVTQTPRYLIKTRGQQVTLSCSPISGHRSVSWYQQTPGQGLQFLFEYFSETQRNKGNFPGRFSGRQFSNSRSEMNVSTLELGDSALYLCASSLEGLALNEQFFGPGTRLTVL.

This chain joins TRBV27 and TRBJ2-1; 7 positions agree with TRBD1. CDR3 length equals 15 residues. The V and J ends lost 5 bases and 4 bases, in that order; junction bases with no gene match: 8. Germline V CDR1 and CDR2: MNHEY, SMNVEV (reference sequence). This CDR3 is CASSPGTVPYNEQFF. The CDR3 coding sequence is TGTGCCAGCAGTCCCGGGACAGTCCCTTACAATGAGCAGTTCTTC.

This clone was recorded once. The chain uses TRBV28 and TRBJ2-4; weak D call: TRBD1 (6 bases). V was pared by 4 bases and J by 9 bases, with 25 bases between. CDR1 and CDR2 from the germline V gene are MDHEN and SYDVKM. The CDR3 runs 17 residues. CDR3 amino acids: CASSSRVRRQESIIQYF. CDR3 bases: TGTGCCAGCAGTTCCCGGGTGCGAAGACAGGAATCCATCATTCAGTACTTC.

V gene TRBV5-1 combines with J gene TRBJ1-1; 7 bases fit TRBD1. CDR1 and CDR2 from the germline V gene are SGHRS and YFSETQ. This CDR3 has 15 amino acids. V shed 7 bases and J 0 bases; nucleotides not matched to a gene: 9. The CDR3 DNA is TGCGCCAGCCGTGTTGGGACAGCGATGAACACTGAAGCTTTCTTT. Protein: CASRVGTAMNTEAFF.

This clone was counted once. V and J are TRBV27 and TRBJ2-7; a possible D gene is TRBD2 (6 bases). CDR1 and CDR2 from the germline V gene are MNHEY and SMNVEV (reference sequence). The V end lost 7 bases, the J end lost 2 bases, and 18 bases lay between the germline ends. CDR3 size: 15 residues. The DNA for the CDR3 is TGTGCCAGCACAATCGCCGGGGGAGTGCCCTACGAGCAGTACTTC. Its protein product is CASTIAGGVPYEQYF.

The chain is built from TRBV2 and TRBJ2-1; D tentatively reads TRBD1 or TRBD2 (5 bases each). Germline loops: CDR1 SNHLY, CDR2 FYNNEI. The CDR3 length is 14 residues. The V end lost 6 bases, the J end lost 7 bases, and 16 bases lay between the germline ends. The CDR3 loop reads CASRPPGTLNEQFF. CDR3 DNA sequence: TGTGCCAGCAGGCCGCCCGGGACCCTAAATGAGCAGTTCTTC.

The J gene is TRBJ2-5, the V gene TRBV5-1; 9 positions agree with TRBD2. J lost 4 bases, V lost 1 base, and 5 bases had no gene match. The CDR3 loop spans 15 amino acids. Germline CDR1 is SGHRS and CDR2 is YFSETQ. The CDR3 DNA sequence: TGCGCCAGCAGCTTGCCGGGACTAGCCGGAGAGACCCAGTACTTC. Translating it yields CASSLPGLAGETQYF.

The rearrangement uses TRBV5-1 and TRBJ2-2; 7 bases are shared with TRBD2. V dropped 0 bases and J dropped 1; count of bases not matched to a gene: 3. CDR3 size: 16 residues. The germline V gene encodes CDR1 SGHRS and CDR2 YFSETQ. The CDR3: CASSLAERGNTGELFF. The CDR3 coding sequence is TGCGCCAGCAGCTTGGCTGAGCGGGGGAACACCGGGGAGCTGTTTTTT.

The CDR3 protein is CASSQRQGAGDTQYF. The DNA of the CDR3 is TGTGCCAGCAGCCAGAGACAGGGGGCTGGAGATACGCAGTATTTT. The chain has TRBV5-4 and TRBJ2-3; 10 positions match TRBD1. V shed 4 bases and J 5 bases; nucleotides not matched to a gene: 7. The CDR3 spans 15 residues. Germline CDR1 SGHNT, CDR2 YYREEE (reference sequence).

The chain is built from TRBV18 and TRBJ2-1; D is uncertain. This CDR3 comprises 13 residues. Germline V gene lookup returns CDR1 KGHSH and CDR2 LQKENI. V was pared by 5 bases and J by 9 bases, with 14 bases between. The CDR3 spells CASSSDGYGEQFF. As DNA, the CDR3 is TGTGCCAGCTCATCGGACGGATACGGTGAGCAGTTCTTC. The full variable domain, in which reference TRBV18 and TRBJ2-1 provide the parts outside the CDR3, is NAGVMQNPRHLVRRRGQEARLRCSPMKGHSHVYWYRQLPEEGLKFMVYLQKENIIDESGMPKERFSAEFPKEGPSILRIQQVVRGDSAAYFCASSSDGYGEQFFGPGTRLTVL.

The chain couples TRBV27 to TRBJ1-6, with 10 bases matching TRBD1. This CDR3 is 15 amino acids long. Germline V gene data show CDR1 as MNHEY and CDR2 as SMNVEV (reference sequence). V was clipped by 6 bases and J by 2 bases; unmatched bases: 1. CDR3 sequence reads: CASRTGGPYNSPLHF. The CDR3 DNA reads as TGTGCCAGCAGGACAGGGGGCCCCTATAATTCACCCCTCCACTTT.

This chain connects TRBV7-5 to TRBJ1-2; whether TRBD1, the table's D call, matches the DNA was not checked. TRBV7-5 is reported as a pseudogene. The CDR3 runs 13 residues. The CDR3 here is CASSLGAGDGYTF. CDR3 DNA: TGTGCCAGCAGCTTAGGGGCAGGGGATGGCTACACCTTC.

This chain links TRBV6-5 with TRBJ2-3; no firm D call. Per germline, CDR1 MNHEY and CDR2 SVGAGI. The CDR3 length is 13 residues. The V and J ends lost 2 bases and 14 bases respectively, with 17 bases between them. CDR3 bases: TGTGCCAGCAGTTACCCCTCCTTAGAGGATATGTATTTT. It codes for CASSYPSLEDMYF.

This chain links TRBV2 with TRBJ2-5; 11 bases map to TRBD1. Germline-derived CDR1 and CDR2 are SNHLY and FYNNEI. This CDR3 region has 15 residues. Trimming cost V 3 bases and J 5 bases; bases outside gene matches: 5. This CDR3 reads CASSDRTGGWETQYF. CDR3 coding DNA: TGTGCCAGCAGTGACAGGACAGGGGGCTGGGAGACCCAGTACTTC.

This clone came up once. CDR3 residues: CASRLGQNTEAFF. The CDR3 bases are TGTGCAAGTCGCCTTGGACAGAACACTGAAGCTTTCTTT. The chain is built from TRBV12-2 and TRBJ1-1; TRBD1 reflects the table's D call only, with no check against the DNA. TRBV12-2 constitutes a pseudogene. This CDR3 comprises 13 residues.

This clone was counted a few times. CDR3: CSVGGSDSPQPEQFF. CDR3 nucleotides: TGCAGCGTCGGAGGGTCCGACAGCCCCCAACCGGAGCAGTTCTTC. V gene TRBV29-1 combines with J gene TRBJ2-1, with D possibly TRBD2 on 6 matching bases. The V and J ends lost 6 bases and 10 bases respectively, with 25 bases between them. Germline V lookup: CDR1 SQVTM, CDR2 ANQGSEA. The CDR3 is 15 residues long.

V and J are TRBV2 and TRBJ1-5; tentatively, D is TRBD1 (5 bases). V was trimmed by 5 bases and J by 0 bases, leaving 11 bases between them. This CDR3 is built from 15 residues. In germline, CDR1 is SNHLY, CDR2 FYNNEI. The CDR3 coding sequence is TGTGCCAGCAGTTTGTATGGGGGTAGCAATCAGCCCCAGCATTTT. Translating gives CASSLYGGSNQPQHF.